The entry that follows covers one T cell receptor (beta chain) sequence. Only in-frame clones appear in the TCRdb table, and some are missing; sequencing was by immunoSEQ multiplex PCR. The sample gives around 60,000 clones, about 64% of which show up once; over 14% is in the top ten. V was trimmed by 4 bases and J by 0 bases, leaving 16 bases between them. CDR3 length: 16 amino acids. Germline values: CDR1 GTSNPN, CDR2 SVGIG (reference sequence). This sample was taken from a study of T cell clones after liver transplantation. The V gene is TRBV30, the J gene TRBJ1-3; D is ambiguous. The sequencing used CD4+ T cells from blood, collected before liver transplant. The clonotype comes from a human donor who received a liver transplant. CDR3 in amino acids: CAWTIRGAVSGNTIYF. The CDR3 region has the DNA TGTGCCTGGACCATAAGAGGAGCGGTCTCTGGAAACACCATATATTTT.